These 10 T cell receptor beta chains share one sample of origin, sequenced in a study of technical replicates of blood from several donors. Assay used: immunoSEQ multiplex PCR; TCRdb lists only in-frame clones, some missing. The sample lists approximately 10,000 clones; 80% to 95% were seen once. The sequenced sample consisted of PBMCs. These receptors came from a human donor in good health.

The chain carries TRBV28 and TRBJ2-5; D possibly corresponds to TRBD1 (6 bases). CDR3 length: 12 residues. Between the trimmed V and J ends, which lost 6 bases and 2 bases, there was a span of 7 bases. Germline V gene lookup returns CDR1 MDHEN and CDR2 SYDVKM. CDR3 in amino acids: CASRQGQETQYF. The CDR3 DNA reads as TGTGCCAGCAGGCAGGGGCAAGAGACCCAGTACTTC.

This chain connects TRBV27 to TRBJ2-1; no definite D call. There are 16 residues in the CDR3. Germline CDR1 MNHEY, CDR2 SMNVEV (reference sequence). V was cut by 6 bases and J by 0 bases, with 15 bases left in between. The CDR3 protein is CASSPYRGISYNEQFF. CDR3 sequence (DNA): TGTGCCAGCAGCCCCTATCGAGGCATCTCCTACAATGAGCAGTTCTTC.

The genes are TRBV5-8 and TRBJ2-3; D is unresolved. The germline CDR1 and CDR2 sequences are SGHTS and YDEGEE. V dropped 4 bases and J dropped 0 bases, with 15 bases sitting between them. The CDR3 is made up of 16 amino acids. The CDR3 sequence: CASSRTVFTSTDTQYF. In nucleotides, the CDR3 is TGTGCCAGCAGCCGTACAGTGTTCACTAGCACAGATACGCAGTATTTT.

The V and J genes are TRBV7-7 and TRBJ2-2; TRBD2 matches 7 bases. There are 16 residues in the CDR3. The germline V gene encodes CDR1 SSHAT and CDR2 FNYEAQ (reference sequence). The junction had 13 bases not matched to a gene; V was cut back by 5 bases and J by 7 bases. This CDR3 reads CASSPLGGSGGGELFF. CDR3 sequence (DNA): TGTGCCAGCAGCCCCCTTGGCGGGAGTGGGGGCGGGGAGCTGTTTTTT.

The chain's CDR3 is CASGGVAGALADTQYF. The DNA of the CDR3 is TGTGCCAGCGGTGGGGTAGCGGGAGCACTGGCAGATACGCAGTATTTT. The rearrangement joins TRBV11-2 to TRBJ2-3; 9 nucleotides align to TRBD2. V gave up 8 bases and J gave up 4 bases; unmatched junction bases: 13. Germline CDR1 reads SGHAT; CDR2 reads FQNNGV. The CDR3 loop spans 16 amino acids.

Only one count was recorded for this clone. The chain employs TRBV5-1 and TRBJ2-7; D may be TRBD2 (6 bases). Germline V gene data show CDR1 as SGHRS and CDR2 as YFSETQ. The CDR3 covers 14 residues. V lost 3 bases to trimming and J lost 4 bases, with 14 bases between them. The CDR3 sequence: CASSSDYARYEQYF. In DNA, the CDR3 is TGCGCCAGCAGCTCGGACTACGCCAGGTACGAGCAGTACTTC.

The sample holds one count of this clone. The V gene is TRBV6-5, the J gene TRBJ2-7, with D possibly matching TRBD1 (6 bases). Trimming removed 3 bases at V and 2 bases at J, with 11 bases between. Germline CDR1 is MNHEY and CDR2 is SVGAGI. The CDR3 sequence is 14 residues long. The CDR3, as DNA: TGTGCCAGCAGTTATTACCGGGACACCTACGAGCAGTACTTC. Translated: CASSYYRDTYEQYF.

The V gene is TRBV7-8, the J gene TRBJ2-7; 7 bases agree with TRBD2. The V gene end was trimmed by 5 bases and the J gene end by 7 bases; junction bases not matched to a gene: 11. Germline CDR1 and CDR2: SGHVS and FQNEAQ. The CDR3 has 14 amino acids. The DNA of the CDR3 is TGTGCCAGCAGCGAGCGGGACCAGGGATGGGAGCAGTACTTC. Protein sequence: CASSERDQGWEQYF.

V and J are TRBV6-6 and TRBJ1-1; 7 bases are shared with TRBD1. Germline loops: CDR1 MNHNY, CDR2 SVGAGI (reference sequence). J lost 8 bases, V lost 6 bases, and 15 bases had no gene match. There are 15 residues in the CDR3. The CDR3 coding sequence is TGTGCCAGCAGGAGACAGGGACACGCGAGCGGAGAAGCTTTCTTT. Its protein is CASRRQGHASGEAFF.

This chain uses TRBV9 with TRBJ1-1, with TRBD1 identical over 7 bases. With 5 bases clipped from V and 1 base from J, the junction kept 5 bases outside the gene matches. CDR3 size: 14 residues. Germline CDR1 reads SGDLS; CDR2 reads YYNGEE. The chain's CDR3 is CASSKGAKNTEAFF. CDR3 bases: TGTGCCAGCAGTAAGGGGGCAAAGAACACTGAAGCTTTCTTT.